One and the same sample provided the 9 T cell receptor beta chains below, sequenced in a study of OX40 agonist ivuxolimab in advanced cancers. Measured with immunoSEQ multiplex PCR; TCRdb has only the in-frame clones, and not every one. Of roughly 83,000 clones in the sample, around 90% were seen once. Material: CD4+ or CD8+ T cells sorted from blood, obtained in a trial of the OX40 agonist ivuxolimab. These receptors all stem from an adult with an advanced solid tumor such as melanoma, head and neck, liver or kidney cancer.

The chain uses TRBV10-3 and TRBJ2-7; D perhaps matches TRBD2 (5 bases). The CDR3 has 14 residues. The germline CDR1 and CDR2 sequences are ENHRY and SYGVKD. The germline V and J ends were trimmed by 4 bases and 0 bases, with 10 bases remaining between them. The chain's CDR3 is CAISVSGVSYEQYV. CDR3 bases: TGTGCCATCAGTGTTTCCGGGGTCTCCTACGAGCAGTACGTC.

The rearrangement joins TRBV30 to TRBJ2-1; no definite D call. The CDR3 spans 15 residues. CDR1 and CDR2 from the germline V gene are GTSNPN and SVGIG (reference sequence). V gave up 3 bases and J gave up 0 bases, with 12 bases separating them. CDR3 nucleotide sequence: TGTGCCTGGAGGATGAAATACCCCTCCTACAATGAGCAGTTCTTC. This gives the protein CAWRMKYPSYNEQFF.

This rearrangement joins TRBV4-1 to TRBJ1-4; D gene uncertain. V dropped 0 bases and J dropped 10 bases, with 6 bases sitting between them. The germline CDR1 and CDR2 sequences are MGHRA and YSYEKL. This CDR3 is built from 12 residues. CDR3 nucleotides: TGCGCCAGCAGCCAAGAAGGCGGAAAACTGTTTTTT. Its protein product is CASSQEGGKLFF.

The chain couples TRBV15 to TRBJ2-5; D is undetermined. The CDR3 has 16 residues. From germline, CDR1 is LNHNV and CDR2 YYDKDF (reference sequence). V lost 5 bases, J lost 5 bases, and 21 bases lay in between. The DNA for the CDR3 is TGTGCCACCAGCTCCAAAGGACGCCCAAGAGAGGAGACCCAGTACTTC. Translating it yields CATSSKGRPREETQYF.

The chain is built from TRBV5-1 and TRBJ2-6, with no clear D. The V end lost 0 bases, the J end lost 2 bases, and 6 bases lay between the germline ends. This CDR3 contains 15 residues. Germline V gene sequence: CDR1 SGHRS, CDR2 YFSETQ. The CDR3 sequence: CASSLGGPGANVLTF. CDR3 DNA sequence: TGCGCCAGCAGCTTGGGTGGTCCTGGGGCCAACGTCCTGACTTTC.

The chain uses TRBV7-9 and TRBJ2-3; D gene uncertain. The CDR3 is 14 residues long. Trimming pared 1 base from V and 4 bases from J, leaving 9 bases between. Germline V gene sequence: CDR1 SEHNR, CDR2 FQNEAQ (reference sequence). CDR3 residues: CASSLVRSADTQYF. The CDR3 bases are TGTGCCAGCAGCTTAGTGCGGTCTGCAGATACGCAGTATTTT.

This chain connects TRBV23-1 to TRBJ1-2; D might be TRBD1 (5 bases). TRBV23-1 is reported as an ORF; its role is uncertain. V was cut by 1 base and J by 5 bases, with 14 bases left in between. The CDR3 spans 15 residues. The CDR3 reads CASSQYPTERYGYTF. The CDR3 DNA reads TGCGCCAGCAGTCAATACCCGACAGAAAGATATGGCTACACCTTC.

The gene calls are TRBV4-1 and TRBJ1-3; TRBD1 aligns across 11 bases. Germline trimming cut 3 bases from V and 2 bases from J; bases unmatched to any gene: 3. The germline V gene has CDR1 MGHRA and CDR2 YSYEKL. CDR3 length equals 16 residues. The CDR3 sequence is CASSHAGQGAGNTIYF. The CDR3 coding sequence is TGCGCCAGCAGCCATGCGGGACAGGGGGCTGGAAACACCATATATTTT.

The chain recombines TRBV4-2 with TRBJ2-4, with D hard to call. Trimming left V 3 bases short and J 0 bases short, with 3 bases between. Germline values: CDR1 LGHNA, CDR2 YNFKEQ. The CDR3 extends over 13 amino acids. Written as DNA, the CDR3 is TGTGCCAGCAGCCAGCTAGCCAAAAACATTCAGTACTTC. It yields the protein CASSQLAKNIQYF.